This TCR beta chain is from a study of shared clonotypes between healthy human individuals. Study results and limitations: Estimated clonotype richness was generally higher in naive than memory subsets. Clonotype sharing among donors, it was expected, would be affected by sequencing depth.

Clones were read by immunoSEQ multiplex PCR, and TCRdb kept only the in-frame ones, dropping some. The data show over a million clones, around 98% seen once. For this clone: Antigen specificity is unknown.

Per germline, CDR1 LNHDA and CDR2 SQIVND (reference sequence). V lost 4 bases and J lost 0; bases outside the gene matches: 3. The CDR3 loop spans 15 amino acids. Sample: naive CD4+ T cells sorted from blood. Indicated subset: CD45RA+ positively selected. The TCR originated in a young man in good health. The chain links TRBV19 to TRBJ2-7; 10 bases line up with TRBD2. The CDR3 protein is CASSRGLAISYEQYF. The CDR3 DNA reads TGTGCCAGTAGTAGGGGACTAGCGATCTCCTACGAGCAGTACTTC. Combining the CDR3 with reference TRBV19 and TRBJ2-7 gives the whole variable domain DGGITQSPKYLFRKEGQNVTLSCEQNLNHDAMYWYRQDPGQGLRLIYYSQIVNDFQKGDIAEGYSVSREKKESFPLTVTSAQKNPTAFYLCASSRGLAISYEQYFGPGTRLTVT.